The rows below give T cell receptor beta chains drawn from one sample of a study of vaccination and CD4 T cells after COVID-19. Their specific antigens are unknown. TCRdb reprocessed the PCR reads with MiXCR, giving one entry per CDR3 protein. The sample includes 20,000 to 30,000 distinct CDR3 sequences, 42% of them seen just once. The sample here was CD4+ T cells from blood, cultured in vitro, taken about 7 months after SARS-CoV-2 vaccination. These receptor sequences come from a human donor who had recovered from COVID-19. Each CDR3 is given with its conserved first and last residue. A D gene is named only where the DNA matches it firmly. Some rows have no size entry. The others give once, few or many, or a class for an expanded clone.

V	J	size	D	DNA	CDR3
TRBV6-1	TRBJ2-3	-	-	TGTGCCAGCAGAATAGGGGTTTTGGATACGCAGTATTTT	CASRIGVLDTQYF
TRBV25-1	TRBJ2-5	medium-sized	-	TGTGCCAGCAGTGAGTCCTTGTACCAAGAGACCCAGTACTTC	CASSESLYQETQYF
TRBV27	TRBJ2-7	-	-	TGTGCCAGCAGCCTGGGACGGAGATACGAGCAGTACTTC	CASSLGRRYEQYF
TRBV27	TRBJ1-1	-	-	TGTGCCAGCAGTTTCGGGGGGGGTGGGATAACTGAAGCTTTCTTT	CASSFGGGGITEAFF
TRBV19	TRBJ2-2	-	TRBD2	TGTGCCAGTAGAGCCGTTACTAGCGCCACCGGGGAGCTGTTTTTT	CASRAVTSATGELFF
TRBV20-1	TRBJ2-2	-	TRBD2	TGCAGTGCTAGAGAGGGCCTGGTGGCGGGAGGCGGGGAGCTGTTTTTT	CSAREGLVAGGGELFF
TRBV21-1	TRBJ1-6	-	-	TGTGCCAGCAGCAAAGGCAGGGTAGTCGAGTCACCCCTCCACTTT	CASSKGRVVESPLHF
TRBV7-9	TRBJ2-5	few	TRBD2	TGTGCCAGCAGCCCCGTCGGGACTAGCGGGAGGCCCTTGGCGACCCAGTACTTC	CASSPVGTSGRPLATQYF
TRBV5-4	TRBJ2-5	-	TRBD2	TGTGCCAGCAGCTTACGCACTAGCGGGGCGGAGACCCAGTACTTC	CASSLRTSGAETQYF
TRBV6-2/TRBV6-3	TRBJ2-7	-	TRBD2	TGTGCCAGCAGTTATCTAGGACTAGCGGGAGACGAGCAGTACTTC	CASSYLGLAGDEQYF